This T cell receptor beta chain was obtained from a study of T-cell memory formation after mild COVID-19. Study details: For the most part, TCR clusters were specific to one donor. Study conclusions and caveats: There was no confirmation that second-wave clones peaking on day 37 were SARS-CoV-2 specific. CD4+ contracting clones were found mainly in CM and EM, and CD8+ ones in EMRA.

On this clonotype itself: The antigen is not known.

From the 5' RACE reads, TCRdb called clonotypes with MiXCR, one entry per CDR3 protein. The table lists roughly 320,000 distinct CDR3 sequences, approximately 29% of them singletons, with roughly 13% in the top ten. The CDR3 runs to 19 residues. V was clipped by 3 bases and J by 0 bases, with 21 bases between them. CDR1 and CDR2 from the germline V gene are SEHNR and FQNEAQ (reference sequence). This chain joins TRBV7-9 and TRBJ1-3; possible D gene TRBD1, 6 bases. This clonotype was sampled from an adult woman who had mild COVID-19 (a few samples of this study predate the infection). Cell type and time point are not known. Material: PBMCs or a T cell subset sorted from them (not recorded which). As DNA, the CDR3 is TGTGCCAGCAGCTTTTTTCCTACCCTCGGCAGGGGCTCTGGAAACACCATATATTTT. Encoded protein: CASSFFPTLGRGSGNTIYF.